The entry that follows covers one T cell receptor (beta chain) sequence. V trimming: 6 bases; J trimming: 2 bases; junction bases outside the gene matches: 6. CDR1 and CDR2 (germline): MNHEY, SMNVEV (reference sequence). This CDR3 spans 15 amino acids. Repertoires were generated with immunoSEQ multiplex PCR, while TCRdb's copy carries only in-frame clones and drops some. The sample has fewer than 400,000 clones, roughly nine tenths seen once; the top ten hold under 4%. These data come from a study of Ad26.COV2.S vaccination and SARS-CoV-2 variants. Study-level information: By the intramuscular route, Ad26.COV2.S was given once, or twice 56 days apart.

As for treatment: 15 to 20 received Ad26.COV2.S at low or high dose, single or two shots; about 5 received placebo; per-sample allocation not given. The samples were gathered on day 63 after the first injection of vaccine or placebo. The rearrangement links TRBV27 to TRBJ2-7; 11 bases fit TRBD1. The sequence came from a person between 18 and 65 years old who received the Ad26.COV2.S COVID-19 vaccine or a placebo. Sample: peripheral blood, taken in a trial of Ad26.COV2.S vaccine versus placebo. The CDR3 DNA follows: TGTGCCAGCAGCGTTGGGACAGGGGGTCCCTACGAGCAGTACTTC. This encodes CASSVGTGGPYEQYF.